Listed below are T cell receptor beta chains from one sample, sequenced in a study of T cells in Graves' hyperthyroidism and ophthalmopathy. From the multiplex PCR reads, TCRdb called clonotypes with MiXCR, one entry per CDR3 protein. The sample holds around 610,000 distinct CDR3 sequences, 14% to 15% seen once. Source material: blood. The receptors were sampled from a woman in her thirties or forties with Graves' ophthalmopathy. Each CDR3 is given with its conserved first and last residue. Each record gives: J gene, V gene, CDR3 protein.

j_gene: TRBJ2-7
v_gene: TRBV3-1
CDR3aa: CASSQQGQNLRRDF

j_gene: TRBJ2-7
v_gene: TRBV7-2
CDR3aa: CASSQFNYEQYF

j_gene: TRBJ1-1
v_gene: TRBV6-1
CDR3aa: CASSDVVEAFF

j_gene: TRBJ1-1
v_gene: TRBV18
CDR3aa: CASSPTSRAEAFF

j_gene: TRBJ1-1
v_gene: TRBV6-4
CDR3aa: CASRTLQLAGHTEAFF

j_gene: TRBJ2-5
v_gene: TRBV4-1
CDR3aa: CASSQAGVETQYF

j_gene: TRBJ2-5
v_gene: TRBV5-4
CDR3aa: CASSKDSYQETQYF

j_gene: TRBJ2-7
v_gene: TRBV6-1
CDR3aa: CASTERERGYEQYF

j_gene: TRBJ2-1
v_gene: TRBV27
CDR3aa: CASSPPGNEQFF

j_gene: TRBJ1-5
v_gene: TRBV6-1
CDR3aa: CATTDRGISNQPQHF

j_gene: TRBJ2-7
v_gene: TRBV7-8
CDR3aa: CASSPSKWELTNDEQYF

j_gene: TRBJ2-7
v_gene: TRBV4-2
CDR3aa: CASSQDWDRPKEQYF

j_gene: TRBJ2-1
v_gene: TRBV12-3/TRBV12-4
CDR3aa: CASSPRGLAVYNEQFF

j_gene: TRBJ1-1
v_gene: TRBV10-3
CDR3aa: CAISESWRDRSEAFF

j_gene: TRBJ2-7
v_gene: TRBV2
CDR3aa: CASRAAYEQYF

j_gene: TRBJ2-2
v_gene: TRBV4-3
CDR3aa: CASSQLRLAGVGELFF

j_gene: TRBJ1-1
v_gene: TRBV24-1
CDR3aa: CATSDSGRGRTEAFF

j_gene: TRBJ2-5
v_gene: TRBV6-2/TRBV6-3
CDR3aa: CTLRFQETQYF

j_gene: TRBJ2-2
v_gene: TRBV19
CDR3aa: CASRLRPGGGELFF

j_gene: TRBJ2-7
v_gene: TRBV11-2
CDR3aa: CASSLVEAGRYQQYF

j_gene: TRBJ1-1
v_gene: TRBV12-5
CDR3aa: CASGMREGRGKVNTEAFF

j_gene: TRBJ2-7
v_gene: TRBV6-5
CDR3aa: CASSYGVVTYEQYF

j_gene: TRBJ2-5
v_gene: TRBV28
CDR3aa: CASSPIGPARTQYF

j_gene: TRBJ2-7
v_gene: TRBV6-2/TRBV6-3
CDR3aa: CASSSLGQGNYEQYF

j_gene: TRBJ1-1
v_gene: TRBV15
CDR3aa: CATSATSLLGRGDTEAFF

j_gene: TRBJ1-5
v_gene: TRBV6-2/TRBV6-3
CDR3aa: CASCGGPSNQPQHF

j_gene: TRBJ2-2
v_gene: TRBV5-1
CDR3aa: CASSLFSDTGELFF

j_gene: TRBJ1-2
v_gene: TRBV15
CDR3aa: CATSRVGGTEGYTF

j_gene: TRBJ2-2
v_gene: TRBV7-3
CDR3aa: CASSLSGQGISFNTGELFF

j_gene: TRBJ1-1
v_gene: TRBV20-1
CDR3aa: CSALTGATNTEAFF

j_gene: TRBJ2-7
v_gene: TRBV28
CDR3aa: CASSLPRNEQYF

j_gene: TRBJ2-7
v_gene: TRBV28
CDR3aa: CASSARGTARYEQYF

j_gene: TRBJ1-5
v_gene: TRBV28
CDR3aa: CASSPHGTGENQPQHF

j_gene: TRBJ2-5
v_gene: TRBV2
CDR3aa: CASRGQTQETQYF

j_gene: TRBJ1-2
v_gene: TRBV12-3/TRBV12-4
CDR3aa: CASSRNRESYGYTF

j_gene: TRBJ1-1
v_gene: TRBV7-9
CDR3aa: CASSALRQGPEAFF

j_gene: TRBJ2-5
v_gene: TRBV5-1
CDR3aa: CASSLFQGDETQYF

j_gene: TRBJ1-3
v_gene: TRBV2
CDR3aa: CASDQVTGQGSGNTIYF

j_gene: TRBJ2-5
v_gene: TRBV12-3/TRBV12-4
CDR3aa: CASSLVGLAGTQETQYF

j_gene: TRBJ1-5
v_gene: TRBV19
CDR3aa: CASSILGLGNQPQHF

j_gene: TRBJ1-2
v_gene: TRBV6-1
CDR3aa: CATLGRNNYGYTF

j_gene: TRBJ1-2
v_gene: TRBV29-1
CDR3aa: CSDLTDYGYTF

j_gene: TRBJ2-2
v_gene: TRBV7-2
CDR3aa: CASSLNLRPGELFF

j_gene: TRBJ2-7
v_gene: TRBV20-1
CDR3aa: CSAQTSSYEQYF

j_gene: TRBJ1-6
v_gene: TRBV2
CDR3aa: CASREGHGGGSPLHF

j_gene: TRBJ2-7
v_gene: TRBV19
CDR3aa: CASSIAFAGASYEQYF

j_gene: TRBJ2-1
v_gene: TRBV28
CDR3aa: CASSSFRDPLNEQFF

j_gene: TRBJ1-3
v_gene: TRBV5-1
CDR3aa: CASKVGSSGNTIYF

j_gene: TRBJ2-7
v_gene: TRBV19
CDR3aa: CASSMAGTGGHEQYF

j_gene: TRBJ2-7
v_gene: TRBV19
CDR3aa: CATAPDRGLYEQYF

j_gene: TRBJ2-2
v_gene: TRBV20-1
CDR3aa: CSARETGDTGELFF

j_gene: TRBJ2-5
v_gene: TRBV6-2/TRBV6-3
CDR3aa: CASSWLAGERETQYF

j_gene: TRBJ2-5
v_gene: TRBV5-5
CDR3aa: CASSLEERGGAGTQYF